This T cell receptor (beta chain) came from a study of EBV T-cell therapy then PD-1 blockade in nasopharyngeal carcinoma. This table comes from immunoSEQ multiplex PCR, and its TCRdb copy is limited to in-frame clones, with some not included. This table holds about 19,000 clones, around 82% found once. Trimming took off 5 bases at V and 9 bases at J, with 14 bases between the two ends. In germline, CDR1 is SGHVS, CDR2 FNYEAQ. This CDR3 is 14 amino acids long. Treatment specified: AdE1-LMPpoly-expanded autologous EBV-specific T-cell therapy followed by anti-PD-1 nivolumab. Comment on this clone: What it recognizes is unknown.

The receptor comes from a man aged 35-49 years with nasopharyngeal carcinoma. The chain joins TRBV7-6 to TRBJ1-6; a possible D gene is TRBD1 (5 bases). The material was CD8+ T cells from blood, obtained around day 30 from a patient whose treatment included autologous EBV-specific T cells and nivolumab. CDR3 region: CASSPVGGGSPLHF. CDR3 DNA sequence: TGTGCCAGCAGCCCCGTGGGGGGAGGTTCACCCCTCCACTTT. Full variable domain (missing parts from reference TRBV7-6 and TRBJ1-6): GAGVSQSPRYKVTKRGQDVALRCDPISGHVSLYWYRQALGQGPEFLTYFNYEAQQDKSGLPNDRFSAERPEGSISTLTIQRTEQRDSAMYRCASSPVGGGSPLHFGNGTRLTVT.